Below are 30 T cell receptor beta chains sequenced from a single sample in a study of metastatic and nonmetastatic thyroid tumors. TCRdb called clones again from the PCR reads with MiXCR. The data show roughly 48,000 clones, over 15% seen once. All patients were treatment-naive before thyroid surgery. The sequenced material came from blood. All receptors derive from a female donor with papillary thyroid cancer or a benign thyroid nodule (not recorded which). Some clones in this sample may be carry-over from other donors' samples.

This clone has more than one count but fewer than ten. The chain carries TRBV28 and TRBJ2-7; possible D gene TRBD1, 6 bases. This CDR3 region has 14 residues. CDR1 is MDHEN, CDR2 SYDVKM, per germline. V lost 10 bases and J lost 5, with 21 bases in between. The CDR3 spells CAIRGGWGLDEQYF. CDR3 coding DNA: TGTGCCATCCGGGGTGGGTGGGGGCTCGACGAGCAGTACTTC. The full variable domain, with the rest looked up from reference TRBV28 and TRBJ2-7, is DVKVTQSSRYLVKRTGEKVFLECVQDMDHENMFWYRQDPGLGLRLIYFSYDVKMKEKGDIPEGYSVSREKKERFSLILESASTNQTSMYLCAIRGGWGLDEQYFGPGTRLTVT.

This clone was found many times. The J gene is TRBJ1-2, the V gene TRBV25-1; D gene ambiguous. The CDR3 length is 14 residues. Trimming shortened V by 3 bases and J by 1 base, and 9 bases separated the two germline ends. In germline, CDR1 is MGHDK, CDR2 SYGVNS. CDR3 nucleotides: TGTGCCAGCAGTGAGTCTGGGTTTAACTATGGCTACACCTTC. Protein sequence: CASSESGFNYGYTF.

This clone occurred a few times. The chain couples TRBV15 to TRBJ2-3; TRBD2 is a possible D gene (5 bases). This CDR3 contains 14 residues. Germline-derived CDR1 and CDR2 are LNHNV and YYDKDF (reference sequence). With 6 bases removed from V and 4 bases from J, the gap between germline ends came to 14 bases. The CDR3 spells CATSCQRAADTQYF. In DNA form, the CDR3 reads TGTGCCACCAGTTGCCAGAGGGCCGCAGATACGCAGTATTTT. Drawing the rest from reference TRBV15 and TRBJ2-3, the complete variable domain is DAMVIQNPRYQVTQFGKPVTLSCSQTLNHNVMYWYQQKSSQAPKLLFHYYDKDFNNEADTPDNFQSRRPNTSFCFLDIRSPGLGDTAMYLCATSCQRAADTQYFGPGTRLTVL.

The CDR3 nucleotides read TGTGCCAGCAGCACCTCCCGGGAAAGGGGGCGAGGCTACACCTTC. This encodes CASSTSRERGRGYTF. The chain is built from TRBV2 and TRBJ1-2, with 7 bases identical to TRBD1. The V and J ends lost 6 bases and 8 bases, in that order; junction bases with no gene match: 15. This CDR3 spans 15 amino acids. From germline, CDR1 is SNHLY and CDR2 FYNNEI.

The table lists this clone with many counts. CDR3 sequence: CASSQDIAGGYTF. Written as DNA, the CDR3 is TGTGCCAGCAGCCAAGATATAGCCGGGGGCTACACCTTC. The chain recombines TRBV3-1 with TRBJ1-2; D is ambiguous. The ends were cut back, 0 bases at V and 8 bases at J, with 10 bases in the middle. The CDR3 is 13 amino acids. Germline CDR1 LGHDT, CDR2 YNNKEL (reference sequence).

This clone showed up many times. The gene calls are TRBV5-1 and TRBJ1-2; unclear D gene. CDR3 length: 14 residues. Germline assignment: CDR1 SGHRS and CDR2 YFSETQ. V lost 0 bases and J 7 bases, leaving 13 bases between the germline ends. The CDR3 sequence: CASSLDPSKGGYTF. CDR3 DNA: TGCGCCAGCAGCTTGGACCCTTCAAAGGGTGGCTACACCTTC. Using reference TRBV5-1 and TRBJ1-2 for the parts outside the CDR3, the full variable domain is KAGVTQTPRYLIKTRGQQVTLSCSPISGHRSVSWYQQTPGQGLQFLFEYFSETQRNKGNFPGRFSGRQFSNSRSEMNVSTLELGDSALYLCASSLDPSKGGYTFGSGTRLTVV.

Ten or more counts support this clone. The rearrangement links TRBV6-5 to TRBJ2-1; D is tentatively TRBD1 or TRBD2 (5 bases each). Trimming left V 1 base short and J 3 bases short, with 10 bases between. CDR1 is MNHEY, CDR2 SVGAGI, per germline. CDR3 size: 15 residues. CDR3 DNA sequence: TGTGCCAGCAGTTACTTGGGGGAACTCTACAATGAGCAGTTCTTC. This codes for CASSYLGELYNEQFF.

In this sample, this clone turned up once. The junction differs from germline at one of its ends, possibly a read error. V usage is TRBV4-1 and J usage is TRBJ2-2, with TRBD2 matching over 11 bases. The CDR3 runs to 20 residues. Germline CDR1 reads MGHRA; CDR2 reads YSYEKL. The CDR3 nucleotides read TGCGCCGGCAGCCGCCTCGATAGCGGGAGGGCCGGGCGTTCCACCGGGGAGCTGTTTTTT. This codes for CAGSRLDSGRAGRSTGELFF.

The V call is TRBV5-1, the J call TRBJ2-3; D ambiguous. The germline gives CDR1 SGHRS, CDR2 YFSETQ. With 4 bases removed from V and 8 bases from J, the gap between germline ends came to 8 bases. The CDR3 runs to 11 residues. The CDR3 DNA reads TGCGCCAGCAGCAACCGTTGTACGCAGTATTTT. Translating it yields CASSNRCTQYF.

The genes are TRBV7-2 and TRBJ2-5; D tentatively reads TRBD1 or TRBD2 (5 bases each). Germline lookup yields CDR1 SGHTA and CDR2 FQGNSA. This CDR3 has 14 amino acids. V was clipped by 1 base and J by 5 bases, with 11 bases between them. In nucleotides, the CDR3 is TGTGCCAGCAGCTTAGGACAGTGGGGGGAGACCCAGTACTTC. This sequence encodes CASSLGQWGETQYF.

Concerning this clone: The junction departs from germline at one end; a sequencing error may be responsible. The genes are TRBV7-8 and TRBJ2-2; perhaps TRBD1 as D (5 bases). The V gene's germline CDR1 is SGHVS and CDR2 FQNEAQ. This CDR3 region has 15 residues. CDR3 in amino acids: CASIPGHANTGELFF. DNA for the CDR3: TGTGCCAGCATACCTGGACACGCTAACACCGGTGAGCTGTTTTTT.

This clone has a count of ten or more. The V call is TRBV12-3 or TRBV12-4, the J call TRBJ2-7, with D uncertain. V was clipped by 3 bases and J by 2 bases, with 8 bases between them. The CDR3 totals 13 residues. CDR3 protein: CASSFTETYEQYF. The DNA for the CDR3 is TGTGCCAGCAGTTTCACGGAGACCTACGAGCAGTACTTC.

This clone was detected many times. The chain employs TRBV20-1 and TRBJ1-1, with a possible D match to TRBD1 (5 bases). The CDR3 loop spans 14 amino acids. Germline CDR1 is DFQATT and CDR2 is SNEGSKA (reference sequence). V lost 0 bases and J lost 5, with 13 bases in between. The CDR3 sequence: CSARDARRGTEAFF. In DNA, the CDR3 is TGCAGTGCTAGAGATGCCCGAAGGGGAACTGAAGCTTTCTTT.

This clone has a count of ten or more. This chain links TRBV19 with TRBJ2-1, with D hard to call. This CDR3 comprises 15 residues. V lost 5 bases, J lost 0 bases, and 11 bases lay in between. The germline V gene encodes CDR1 LNHDA and CDR2 SQIVND (reference sequence). Here the CDR3 reads CASSSAITSYNEQFF. The CDR3 nucleotides read TGTGCCAGTAGTTCAGCAATAACCTCCTACAATGAGCAGTTCTTC. Full variable domain (missing parts from reference TRBV19 and TRBJ2-1): DGGITQSPKYLFRKEGQNVTLSCEQNLNHDAMYWYRQDPGQGLRLIYYSQIVNDFQKGDIAEGYSVSREKKESFPLTVTSAQKNPTAFYLCASSSAITSYNEQFFGPGTRLTVL.

This clone came up many times. This may stem from a read error, because a much larger clone lies one nucleotide away. This specimen includes other DNA sequences encoding the same CDR3. The chain joins TRBV24-1 to TRBJ2-5, with D unclear. The germline CDR1 and CDR2 sequences are KGHDR and SFDVKD. The CDR3 length is 14 residues. V was clipped by 2 bases and J by 5 bases, with 11 bases between them. The CDR3 nucleotides are TGTGCCACCAGTGATTCCAACTTCGTTGAGACCCAGTACTTC. Translation: CATSDSNFVETQYF.

Many counts were recorded for this clone. The chain employs TRBV9 and TRBJ2-1; 13 bases align to TRBD2. This CDR3 comprises 16 residues. With 2 bases clipped from V and 7 bases from J, the junction kept 6 bases outside the gene matches. Germline V gives CDR1 SGDLS, CDR2 YYNGEE. CDR3 sequence (DNA): TGTGCCAGCAGCGTGGTACCGGGACTAGCGGGAAATGAGCAGTTCTTC. It translates to CASSVVPGLAGNEQFF. The variable domain in full, completed from reference TRBV9 and TRBJ2-1, reads DSGVTQTPKHLITATGQRVTLRCSPRSGDLSVYWYQQSLDQGLQFLIQYYNGEERAKGNILERFSAQQFPDLHSELNLSSLELGDSALYFCASSVVPGLAGNEQFFGPGTRLTVL.

The chain uses TRBV20-1 and TRBJ2-2, with TRBD2 matching 7 bases. The CDR3 consists of 15 residues. Germline V lookup: CDR1 DFQATT, CDR2 SNEGSKA (reference sequence). The junction had 18 bases not matched to a gene; V was cut back by 3 bases and J by 14 bases. The CDR3 loop reads CSARPGLSSTGYLFF. CDR3 coding DNA: TGCAGTGCTAGGCCGGGACTATCATCCACCGGGTATCTGTTTTTT.

The chain recombines TRBV5-1 with TRBJ1-2, with TRBD1 identical over 7 bases. The CDR3 is made up of 14 amino acids. CDR1 and CDR2 (germline): SGHRS, YFSETQ. J was trimmed by 3 bases and V by 2 bases; bases with no gene match: 4. This chain's CDR3 is CASSFDRVYYGYTF. CDR3 coding DNA: TGCGCCAGCAGCTTTGACAGGGTCTACTATGGCTACACCTTC.

In its sample, this clone was seen many times. V is TRBV20-1 and J is TRBJ2-7, with a tentative D call TRBD2 (5 bases). Germline V CDR1 and CDR2: DFQATT, SNEGSKA (reference sequence). The CDR3 is 12 residues long. With 3 bases removed from V and 7 bases from J, the gap between germline ends came to 13 bases. The DNA for the CDR3 is TGCAGTGCTAGGTGGGGAGACTATGAGCAGTACTTC. This sequence encodes CSARWGDYEQYF.

Ten or more counts support this clone. V and J are TRBV20-1 and TRBJ1-5; possible D gene TRBD1, 5 bases. V lost 1 base and J 3 bases, leaving 16 bases between the germline ends. CDR3 size: 16 residues. CDR1 and CDR2 (germline): DFQATT, SNEGSKA (reference sequence). CDR3 region: CSARGDGTPFNQPQHF. As DNA, the CDR3 is TGCAGTGCTAGAGGGGACGGAACCCCTTTCAATCAGCCCCAGCATTTT.

This clone was seen repeatedly, ten times or more. V usage is TRBV6-5 and J usage is TRBJ2-3, with TRBD2 matching over 14 bases. The CDR3 covers 17 residues. V lost 4 bases and J lost 2; bases outside the gene matches: 5. Per germline, CDR1 MNHEY and CDR2 SVGAGI. The CDR3 region is CASSSGLAGGFTDTQYF. The CDR3 DNA follows: TGTGCCAGCAGTTCCGGACTAGCGGGAGGTTTCACAGATACGCAGTATTTT.

V and J are TRBV2 and TRBJ2-7; 11 bases are shared with TRBD1. CDR1 and CDR2 from the germline V gene are SNHLY and FYNNEI. Germline trimming cut 8 bases from V and 4 bases from J; bases unmatched to any gene: 4. The CDR3 consists of 13 residues. The DNA of the CDR3 is TGTGCCAGCCTGGGACAGGGGGAGTACGAGCAGTACTTC. The encoded protein is CASLGQGEYEQYF.

About this clone itself: The junction does not match germline at one end; this may be a read error. The V and J genes are TRBV12-3 or TRBV12-4 and TRBJ2-1; D is unresolved. CDR3 length equals 12 residues. The CDR3 sequence: CASSYNGNEQSF. CDR3 nucleotide sequence: TGTGCCAGCAGCTATAATGGCAATGAGCAGTCCTTC.

This clone was seen a handful of times. J is TRBJ1-5 and V is TRBV2; D is undetermined. This CDR3 is built from 14 residues. Trimming left V 4 bases short and J 0 bases short, with 7 bases between. CDR1 SNHLY and CDR2 FYNNEI come from the germline V gene. CDR3 sequence: CASSVCYSNQPQHF. The CDR3 bases are TGTGCCAGCAGTGTGTGCTATAGCAATCAGCCCCAGCATTTT.

This clone was picked up many times. The chain has TRBV7-3 and TRBJ1-2; tentatively, D is TRBD1 (6 bases). V was shortened by 3 bases and J by 7 bases, with 15 bases between the two germline ends. The CDR3 totals 14 residues. The germline CDR1 and CDR2 sequences are SGHTA and FQGTGA. The CDR3 DNA follows: TGTGCCAGCAGCTTCGACCAGGGGCTTAGTGGCTACACCTTC. It encodes CASSFDQGLSGYTF.

This clone has ten or more counts. The rearrangement uses TRBV6-1 and TRBJ2-1; D gene uncertain. V lost 4 bases, J lost 6 bases, and 10 bases lay in between. Germline CDR1 MNHNS, CDR2 SASEGT. The CDR3 is 13 residues long. The CDR3 loop reads CASSGLNPNEQFF. CDR3 DNA sequence: TGTGCCAGCAGTGGGCTAAATCCCAATGAGCAGTTCTTC.

About this clone itself: A junction boundary mismatches the germline segment, possibly from a read error. This chain joins TRBV9 and TRBJ2-6; weak D call: TRBD1 (5 bases). Germline CDR1 is SGDLS and CDR2 is YYNGEE. This CDR3 has 17 amino acids. CDR3 region: CASSVGASPSGANFLTF. DNA for the CDR3: TGTGCCAGCAGCGTAGGAGCGAGCCCTTCTGGGGCCAACTTCCTGACTTTC.

There are many counts of this clone. The chain combines TRBV20-1 with TRBJ2-7; 9 nucleotides match TRBD1. V shed 0 bases, J shed 4 bases, and the junction held 10 bases outside the gene matches. CDR1 and CDR2 from the germline V gene are DFQATT and SNEGSKA (reference sequence). The CDR3 contains 16 residues. CDR3 sequence reads: CSARDEGHRGPYEQYF. CDR3 nucleotides: TGCAGTGCTAGAGACGAAGGACACAGGGGGCCGTACGAGCAGTACTTC.

The genes are TRBV20-1 and TRBJ1-1, with 7 bases identical to TRBD1. Losses at the gene ends were 5 bases for V and 4 bases for J; bases not matched to a gene: 7. CDR1 and CDR2 (germline): DFQATT, SNEGSKA (reference sequence). The CDR3 is 13 amino acids. The CDR3 loop is CSAVPGGATEAFF. The DNA of the CDR3 is TGCAGTGCTGTACCAGGGGGTGCCACTGAAGCTTTCTTT.

This clone was seen once. The chain employs TRBV30 and TRBJ1-4; D not resolved. The CDR3 spans 13 residues. Trimming took off 3 bases at V and 8 bases at J, with 13 bases between the two ends. Germline V CDR1 and CDR2: GTSNPN, SVGIG (reference sequence). CDR3 bases: TGTGCCTGGAGCCGGGTTATCAGGGAAAAACTGTTTTTT. Amino acid sequence: CAWSRVIREKLFF.